One sample yielded the 24 T cell receptor beta chains listed below, sequenced in a study of cytomegalovirus exposure and HLA in healthy donors. Assay: immunoSEQ multiplex PCR; the TCRdb copy retains only in-frame clones and omits some. The repertoire includes about 65,000 clones, 94% of them detected once, and around 4.5% sits in the top ten. Sequenced: PBMCs. The receptors were sampled from a man younger than 30 in good health and CMV-seropositive.

The chain combines TRBV28 with TRBJ2-7; TRBD1 is a possible D gene (6 bases). Germline V gene sequence: CDR1 MDHEN, CDR2 SYDVKM. The CDR3 is 14 residues long. The V end was cut by 6 bases, the J end by 4 bases, with 16 bases between. The CDR3 region is CASSTLGHLYEQYF. The CDR3, as DNA: TGTGCCAGCAGCACCCTGGGACACCTTTACGAGCAGTACTTC.

The chain links TRBV27 to TRBJ2-1; D gene unclear. The CDR3 extends over 12 amino acids. Trimming removed 4 bases at V and 13 bases at J, with 14 bases between. Germline V gene lookup returns CDR1 MNHEY and CDR2 SMNVEV (reference sequence). CDR3 DNA: TGTGCCAGCAGTTCCCCCCCGGGTTTACAGTTCTTC. This sequence encodes CASSSPPGLQFF.

The CDR3 bases are TGCGCCAGCAGCTTGGCCGACTATAGCACAGATACGCAGTATTTT. Residues: CASSLADYSTDTQYF. The chain is built from TRBV5-1 and TRBJ2-3; a weak D match, TRBD2 (5 bases). The CDR3 spans 15 residues. V lost 0 bases, J lost 0 bases, and 8 bases lay in between. Germline CDR1 and CDR2: SGHRS and YFSETQ.

V and J are TRBV19 and TRBJ1-2, with 7 bases fitting TRBD1. The V gene end was trimmed by 4 bases and the J gene end by 4 bases; junction bases not matched to a gene: 6. The CDR3 is 14 residues long. Germline assignment: CDR1 LNHDA and CDR2 SQIVND (reference sequence). The CDR3 DNA reads TGTGCCAGTAGTAAACGCGGGACAGTCTATGGCTACACCTTC. It specifies CASSKRGTVYGYTF.

The chain employs TRBV6-5 and TRBJ2-5, with 8 nucleotides matching TRBD1. The CDR3 loop spans 15 amino acids. The germline gives CDR1 MNHEY, CDR2 SVGAGI. The J segment lost 2 bases and the V segment lost 6 bases, leaving 8 bases of the junction unmatched. In DNA, the CDR3 is TGTGCCAGCAGCAGAGGACAGGGAACGCAAGAGACCCAGTACTTC. Translated: CASSRGQGTQETQYF.

V is TRBV6-6 and J is TRBJ2-7; possibly TRBD2 for D (5 bases). V gave up 6 bases and J gave up 4 bases, with 10 bases separating them. This CDR3 has 12 amino acids. Germline lookup yields CDR1 MNHNY and CDR2 SVGAGI (reference sequence). CDR3 region: CASSHSGYEQYF. The CDR3, as DNA: TGTGCCAGCAGCCACAGCGGATACGAGCAGTACTTC.

This CDR3 is CASSPKDRVTGNTIYF. The CDR3 region has the DNA TGTGCCAGTAGTCCGAAGGACAGGGTGACTGGAAACACCATATATTTT. V and J are TRBV19 and TRBJ1-3; TRBD1 matches at 8 bases. From germline, CDR1 is LNHDA and CDR2 SQIVND (reference sequence). Unmatched junction bases numbered 8, after V lost 5 bases and J lost 2 bases. The CDR3 has 16 residues.

The V and J genes are TRBV7-9 and TRBJ2-3; TRBD1 might be the D (6 bases). The V end lost 1 base, the J end lost 3 bases, and 14 bases lay between the germline ends. CDR3 length equals 16 residues. Germline loops: CDR1 SEHNR, CDR2 FQNEAQ (reference sequence). CDR3 loop: CASSLDRGMRTDTQYF. The CDR3 bases are TGTGCCAGCAGCTTAGATAGGGGGATGAGGACAGATACGCAGTATTTT.

The chain combines TRBV28 with TRBJ2-7; perhaps TRBD1 as D (6 bases). Germline-derived CDR1 and CDR2 are MDHEN and SYDVKM. CDR3 size: 16 residues. V lost 3 bases to trimming and J lost 5 bases, with 20 bases between them. This CDR3 reads CASSFRGDGRVHEQYF. The CDR3 DNA sequence: TGTGCCAGCAGTTTCAGGGGCGACGGCAGGGTCCACGAGCAGTACTTC.

This rearrangement joins TRBV28 to TRBJ1-1; the D gene is possibly TRBD1 (6 bases). The CDR3 consists of 15 residues. Looked up from germline, CDR1 is MDHEN and CDR2 is SYDVKM. Trimming shortened V by 6 bases and J by 1 base, and 15 bases separated the two germline ends. CDR3 nucleotide sequence: TGTGCCAGCAGCTTAGTGACAGGCCCGAACACTGAAGCTTTCTTT. This sequence encodes CASSLVTGPNTEAFF.

The rearrangement uses TRBV19 and TRBJ2-7; 12 nucleotides match TRBD2. The CDR3 spans 16 residues. Trimming at V came to 5 bases and at J to 3 bases, leaving 8 bases not matched to a gene. The germline CDR1 and CDR2 sequences are LNHDA and SQIVND (reference sequence). The CDR3 reads CASSSASGRAFYEQYF. DNA for the CDR3: TGTGCCAGTAGTTCCGCTAGCGGGAGGGCCTTCTACGAGCAGTACTTC.

This sequence joins TRBV4-1 and TRBJ2-7, with a possible D match to TRBD1 (5 bases). Per germline, CDR1 MGHRA and CDR2 YSYEKL. The CDR3 spans 13 residues. Trimming took off 2 bases at V and 3 bases at J, with 8 bases between the two ends. CDR3 amino acids: CASSQTGYYEQYF. The CDR3 DNA sequence: TGCGCCAGCAGCCAAACAGGTTACTACGAGCAGTACTTC.

CDR3 sequence: CASSVGSGQIQETQYF. CDR3 nucleotides: TGTGCCAGCAGCGTGGGATCTGGACAGATCCAAGAGACCCAGTACTTC. The gene calls are TRBV9 and TRBJ2-5; a possible D gene is TRBD1 (6 bases). The germline gives CDR1 SGDLS, CDR2 YYNGEE. The CDR3 totals 16 residues. Trimming pared 2 bases from V and 1 base from J, leaving 15 bases between.

This clone was observed a single time. The chain links TRBV29-1 to TRBJ2-7, with a possible D match to TRBD2 (6 bases). The CDR3 runs 17 residues. Trimming took 7 bases from V and 4 from J, leaving 29 bases between them. Germline CDR1 reads SQVTM; CDR2 reads ANQGSEA. Here the CDR3 reads CSGILSGIPWAGYEQYF. The CDR3 DNA reads as TGCAGCGGCATATTGAGTGGGATTCCATGGGCGGGATACGAGCAGTACTTC.

The rearrangement links TRBV6-5 to TRBJ2-2; 8 bases map to TRBD1. Germline V CDR1 and CDR2: MNHEY, SVGAGI. The CDR3 loop spans 14 amino acids. V dropped 2 bases and J dropped 6; count of bases not matched to a gene: 2. The CDR3 here is CASSYAGGPGELFF. DNA for the CDR3: TGTGCCAGCAGTTACGCAGGGGGCCCCGGGGAGCTGTTTTTT.

This chain links TRBV20-1 with TRBJ1-1; D ambiguous. The CDR3 has 11 amino acids. Germline CDR1 and CDR2: DFQATT and SNEGSKA (reference sequence). With 4 bases removed from V and 1 base from J, the gap between germline ends came to 4 bases. This CDR3 reads CSATQNTEAFF. In DNA, the CDR3 is TGCAGTGCTACCCAGAACACTGAAGCTTTCTTT.

V usage is TRBV28 and J usage is TRBJ1-1, with TRBD1 matching over 8 bases. Trimming took 3 bases from V and 5 from J; bases not matched to a gene: 2. Germline CDR1 and CDR2: MDHEN and SYDVKM. The CDR3 has 13 residues. The CDR3 loop reads CASSLQGATEAFF. CDR3 DNA: TGTGCCAGCAGTTTGCAGGGGGCTACTGAAGCTTTCTTT.

This sequence joins TRBV9 and TRBJ2-5; perhaps TRBD2 as D (6 bases). The length of the CDR3 is 15 residues. CDR1 SGDLS and CDR2 YYNGEE come from the germline V gene. Trimming cost V 2 bases and J 4 bases, with 15 bases left between them. CDR3 loop: CASSVGTGEVETQYF. The CDR3 DNA follows: TGTGCCAGCAGCGTTGGCACCGGGGAGGTAGAGACCCAGTACTTC.

The chain recombines TRBV4-1 with TRBJ2-3, with TRBD2 identical over 14 bases. CDR1 and CDR2 from the germline V gene are MGHRA and YSYEKL. With 0 bases clipped from V and 6 bases from J, the junction kept 8 bases outside the gene matches. The CDR3 runs 18 residues. The CDR3 here is CASSQEETSGGAEDTQYF. The CDR3 region has the DNA TGCGCCAGCAGCCAAGAAGAGACTAGCGGGGGGGCAGAGGATACGCAGTATTTT.

The rearrangement links TRBV5-6 to TRBJ2-2; 9 bases fit TRBD2. Germline loops: CDR1 SGHDT, CDR2 YYEEEE. Trimming at V came to 5 bases and at J to 6 bases, leaving 8 bases not matched to a gene. The CDR3 consists of 15 residues. CDR3 coding DNA: TGTGCCAGCAGGCCCGGGACTAGCTGGGCCGGGGAGCTGTTTTTT. Amino acid sequence: CASRPGTSWAGELFF.

The V gene is TRBV7-9, the J gene TRBJ2-7, with D perhaps matching TRBD2 (6 bases). With 1 base removed from V and 3 bases from J, the gap between germline ends came to 7 bases. The CDR3 covers 13 residues. Germline CDR1 SEHNR, CDR2 FQNEAQ (reference sequence). The CDR3 region has the DNA TGTGCCAGCAGCTTAGTCGGGGGCTACGAGCAGTACTTC. It encodes CASSLVGGYEQYF. Full variable domain (outside the CDR3, taken from reference TRBV7-9 and TRBJ2-7): DTGVSQNPRHKITKRGQNVTFRCDPISEHNRLYWYRQTLGQGPEFLTYFQNEAQLEKSRLLSDRFSAERPKGSFSTLEIQRTEQGDSAMYLCASSLVGGYEQYFGPGTRLTVT.

V gene TRBV9 combines with J gene TRBJ1-1; tentatively, D is TRBD1 (6 bases). Looked up from germline, CDR1 is SGDLS and CDR2 is YYNGEE. V lost 0 bases, J lost 1 base, and 13 bases lay in between. This CDR3 region has 16 residues. The DNA for the CDR3 is TGTGCCAGCAGCGTAGGGGGCCAGGGGCCGAACACTGAAGCTTTCTTT. Translating it yields CASSVGGQGPNTEAFF.

The V gene is TRBV19, the J gene TRBJ2-4, with D possibly being TRBD2 (5 bases). The V end lost 0 bases, the J end lost 8 bases, and 11 bases lay between the germline ends. CDR1 is LNHDA and CDR2 is SQIVND in the germline V gene (reference sequence). This CDR3 has 14 residues. CDR3 in amino acids: CASSIEPGTDIQYF. The CDR3 DNA is TGTGCCAGTAGTATAGAGCCGGGAACGGACATTCAGTACTTC.

V and J are TRBV7-9 and TRBJ2-5, with D perhaps matching TRBD1 (6 bases). V lost 5 bases and J lost 5, with 18 bases in between. The CDR3 runs to 15 residues. CDR1 SEHNR and CDR2 FQNEAQ come from the germline V gene (reference sequence). CDR3 amino acids: CASSPPGVGVETQYF. The CDR3 coding sequence is TGTGCCAGCAGCCCGCCAGGGGTCGGGGTGGAGACCCAGTACTTC.